This is a list of T cell receptor beta chains from one sample in a study of cytomegalovirus exposure and HLA in healthy donors. Generated by immunoSEQ multiplex PCR, the TCRdb table keeps only in-frame clones and is missing some. The table records 150,000 to 200,000 clones, around 62% of them present only once. Material: PBMCs. The receptor source for this set is a man in his forties in good health and CMV-seronegative. Both conserved end residues are part of each CDR3. The D gene is left open where the match is weak. Some rows have no size entry. The others give once, few or many, or a class for an expanded clone.

-,TRBJ1-5,TRBV27,-,TGTGCCAGCAGTTTAGCCGGGTACGGGCAGCCCCAGCATTTT,CASSLAGYGQPQHF
TRBD2,TRBJ2-5,TRBV5-4,few,TGTGCCAGCAGATCCGGGACTAGCGGGGAGATTCAAGAGACCCAGTACTTC,CASRSGTSGEIQETQYF
TRBD1,TRBJ1-5,TRBV28,-,TGTGCCAGCAGGCTGACAGGGTGGGGTCAGCCCCAGCATTTT,CASRLTGWGQPQHF
-,TRBJ2-2,TRBV11-3,few,TGTGCCAGCAGTGGAGGGACGAACACCGGGGAGCTGTTTTTT,CASSGGTNTGELFF
-,TRBJ2-2,TRBV2,-,TGTGCCAGCAGTGACGACAGTAACACCGGGGAGCTGTTTTTT,CASSDDSNTGELFF
-,TRBJ2-5,TRBV29-1,-,TGCAGCGTTGATAGTCAGGGTCAAGAGACCCAGTACTTC,CSVDSQGQETQYF
TRBD2,TRBJ2-1,TRBV7-7,once,TGTGCTAGCAGCCAAGGACTAGCGGGCGATGAGCAGTTCTTC,CASSQGLAGDEQFF
TRBD1,TRBJ2-1,TRBV5-1,once,TGCGCCAGCAGCACAGCCGGGACAGGGGGGTACGTGCAGTTCTTC,CASSTAGTGGYVQFF
-,TRBJ2-5,TRBV19,-,TGTGCCAGTAGTATTACCCTTAGTGGAGAGACCCAGTACTTC,CASSITLSGETQYF
TRBD1,TRBJ2-7,TRBV27,-,TGTGCCAGCAGTTTCCAAACAGGGGGCTCCTACGAGCAGTACTTC,CASSFQTGGSYEQYF
-,TRBJ1-1,TRBV29-1,few,TGCAGCGTAGGAACAGGGCTGAACACTGAAGCTTTCTTT,CSVGTGLNTEAFF
TRBD2,TRBJ2-7,TRBV11-1,-,TGTGCCAGCAGCCGTGGGAGCGGGGGCTCCTACGAGCAGTACTTC,CASSRGSGGSYEQYF
TRBD1,TRBJ2-7,TRBV5-6,few,TGTGCCAGCAGCTTGTCTCACCCCTACGCGGGACAGGAGGGCGAGCAGTACTTC,CASSLSHPYAGQEGEQYF
TRBD1,TRBJ1-4,TRBV19,many,TGTGCCAGTAGTAGTCTACGGGACAGGGCTTTAGAAAAACTGTTTTTT,CASSSLRDRALEKLFF
-,TRBJ2-5,TRBV6-5,-,TGTGCCAGCAGCCGGGACACGGAAGAGACCCAGTACTTC,CASSRDTEETQYF
-,TRBJ2-2,TRBV28,-,TGTGCCACCAGTAGCGGCGAGAACACCGGGGAGCTGTTTTTT,CATSSGENTGELFF
TRBD1,TRBJ2-7,TRBV5-1,-,TGCGCCAGCACAGAAACGGGACAGGCCAAATACGAGCAGTACTTC,CASTETGQAKYEQYF
-,TRBJ1-1,TRBV6-5,-,TGTGCCATAAAGCGAGACGGCGCCACTGAAGCTTTCTTT,CAIKRDGATEAFF
-,TRBJ2-1,TRBV30,-,TGTGCCTGGATCCCCTTCCTCAATGAGCAGTTCTTC,CAWIPFLNEQFF
-,TRBJ1-2,TRBV5-4,-,TGTGCCAGCAGCTTCGGACAGACCCTTGCCTATGGCTACACCTTC,CASSFGQTLAYGYTF
-,TRBJ2-6,TRBV9,-,TGTGCCAGCAGCGGCGTAAACTCTGGGGCCAACGTCCTGACTTTC,CASSGVNSGANVLTF
-,TRBJ1-1,TRBV28,-,TGTGCCAGCAGTTTATTAGCAGTTGAAGCTTTCTTT,CASSLLAVEAFF
TRBD1,TRBJ1-6,TRBV5-6,-,TGTGCCAGCACCCGTACGGGACAGGGTAATTCACCCCTCCACTTT,CASTRTGQGNSPLHF
-,TRBJ2-3,TRBV30,-,TGTGCCTGGGTCCCGGGAGTCGATACGCAGTATTTT,CAWVPGVDTQYF
TRBD2,TRBJ2-1,TRBV5-1,-,TGCGCCAGCAGCTTGGCCCGGTGGACTAGCGCTTACAATGAGCAGTTCTTC,CASSLARWTSAYNEQFF
-,TRBJ2-1,TRBV10-3,-,TGTGCCGTGAGGACACACTACAATGAGCAGTTCTTC,CAVRTHYNEQFF
-,TRBJ1-6,TRBV6-1,-,TGTGCCAGCAGTGAAGCTGGGCAGGGCTATAATTCACCCCTCCACTTT,CASSEAGQGYNSPLHF
-,TRBJ1-4,TRBV7-8,-,TGTGCCAGCAGCTTAGGCAGGGGATCGAGTAATGAAAAACTGTTTTTT,CASSLGRGSSNEKLFF